This T cell receptor (beta chain) derives from a study of shared clonotypes between healthy human individuals. In regard to this clone: Its antigen is as yet unknown.

Germline loops: CDR1 MNHEY, CDR2 SMNVEV (reference sequence). V lost 6 bases and J lost 2, with 19 bases in between. This CDR3 contains 16 residues. A CD45RA-negative memory subset and a CD45RA+ naive subset were separated from the CD4+ cells. Overall study findings and caveats: Clonotypes which were not shared had lower generation probabilities than clonotypes that all four donors shared. The study found 4.5% to 5% of naive CD4 clonotypes shared across four donors. Sorted-subset samples were not fully sequenced, rarefaction indicated.

The table came from immunoSEQ multiplex PCR; TCRdb's copy has only in-frame clones and leaves some out. Of roughly 2 million clones detected, roughly 96% appear once; the ten largest clones hold 0.1% to 0.15%. The chain is built from TRBV27 and TRBJ1-1; no firm D call. The sequenced material came from naive CD4+ T cells sorted from blood. The subset: CD45RA+ positively selected. This sequence was found in a young man in good health. The DNA for the CDR3 is TGTGCCAGCAGAACTACCCTTCGTCTCGAAAACACTGAAGCTTTCTTT. Encoded protein: CASRTTLRLENTEAFF.